These 21 T cell receptor beta chains originate from one sample sequenced in a study of monozygotic twins with inflammatory bowel disease (dated by TCRdb to about 2019). Library preparation employed 5' RACE. Instrument on record: Illumina HiSeq 2500. TCRdb reprocessed the reads and lists each CDR3 protein sequence as a single entry, with no DNA. This sample's records show about 330,000 distinct CDR3 sequences. The ten largest clones take up 2% of the sample. Material: blood. These receptors all come from a human donor with ulcerative colitis or Crohn's disease, or a healthy co-twin of an affected twin (not recorded which).

This rearrangement joins TRBV11-2 to TRBJ1-5; TCRdb's D call, TRBD1, is unchecked because there is no DNA. The CDR3 is 15 amino acids. Germline V gene data show CDR1 as SGHAT and CDR2 as FQNNGV. CDR3 protein: CASSPLGRIDQPQHF.

The chain recombines TRBV6-2 or TRBV6-3 with TRBJ2-1. This CDR3 is built from 15 residues. Germline values: CDR1 MNHEY, CDR2 SVGEGT. CDR3 protein: CASSPTRIVDNEQFF.

The chain uses TRBV5-1 and TRBJ2-2; TCRdb designates TRBD1, a call that cannot be tested without DNA. The CDR3 loop spans 16 amino acids. CDR1 and CDR2 (germline): SGHRS, YFSETQ. The chain's CDR3 is CASSLFGQGNTGELFF.

The genes are TRBV19 and TRBJ1-5; checking the TCRdb D call of TRBD1 is not possible without DNA. CDR1 and CDR2 (germline): LNHDA, SQIVND (reference sequence). This CDR3 contains 19 residues. CDR3 amino acids: CASSPNIWDRPISNQPQHF.

The gene calls are TRBV28 and TRBJ1-2. Germline assignment: CDR1 MDHEN and CDR2 SYDVKM. This CDR3 region has 12 residues. CDR3 sequence reads: CAVGLANYGYTF.

This chain links TRBV27 with TRBJ1-5; TCRdb lists TRBD1, though no DNA is available to test this call. CDR3 length equals 15 residues. Germline V gives CDR1 MNHEY, CDR2 SMNVEV (reference sequence). CDR3 region: CASSLSTGVMWPQHF.

The chain combines TRBV6-5 with TRBJ1-1; absent DNA, TCRdb's TRBD1 call cannot be checked. Looked up from germline, CDR1 is MNHEY and CDR2 is SVGAGI. The CDR3 sequence is 13 residues long. The CDR3 loop is CASSRDRDTEAFF.

The J gene is TRBJ2-5, the V gene TRBV2; with no DNA, the TCRdb D assignment of TRBD1 cannot be verified. The CDR3 has 13 residues. CDR1 SNHLY and CDR2 FYNNEI come from the germline V gene. CDR3 sequence: CASSNGGLETQYF.

This chain uses TRBV27 with TRBJ1-6. The germline V gene has CDR1 MNHEY and CDR2 SMNVEV (reference sequence). There are 16 residues in the CDR3. This chain's CDR3 is CASSLRGPSYNSPLHF.

The chain has TRBV15 and TRBJ2-7; absent DNA, TCRdb's TRBD1 call cannot be checked. Germline assignment: CDR1 LNHNV and CDR2 YYDKDF (reference sequence). CDR3 length equals 14 residues. The CDR3 sequence: CATSLRQGVYEQYF. The full variable domain, in which reference TRBV15 and TRBJ2-7 provide the parts outside the CDR3, is DAMVIQNPRYQVTQFGKPVTLSCSQTLNHNVMYWYQQKSSQAPKLLFHYYDKDFNNEADTPDNFQSRRPNTSFCFLDIRSPGLGDTAMYLCATSLRQGVYEQYFGPGTRLTVT.

V is TRBV6-5 and J is TRBJ2-2; absent DNA, TCRdb's TRBD1 call cannot be checked. This CDR3 has 13 amino acids. Germline V gives CDR1 MNHEY, CDR2 SVGAGI. CDR3 loop: CASSPGYTGELFF.

The chain uses TRBV7-9 and TRBJ1-1; as DNA is missing, the TRBD1 call by TCRdb cannot be tested. The length of the CDR3 is 14 residues. Germline V lookup: CDR1 SEHNR, CDR2 FQNEAQ (reference sequence). The chain's CDR3 is CASSRGTENTEAFF.

V and J are TRBV20-1 and TRBJ2-1; TCRdb returns TRBD2, unconfirmable since there is no DNA. The CDR3 has 13 residues. The germline gives CDR1 DFQATT, CDR2 SNEGSKA (reference sequence). The CDR3 region is CSATGPLVNEQFF.

The gene calls are TRBV10-3 and TRBJ2-7; as DNA is missing, the TRBD1 call by TCRdb cannot be tested. There are 14 residues in the CDR3. CDR1 and CDR2 (germline): ENHRY, SYGVKD. CDR3 region: CAAGRGQGTYEQYF.

The chain is built from TRBV30 and TRBJ2-1; TCRdb indicates TRBD2, and absent DNA this call remains unverified. The CDR3 has 14 amino acids. Germline CDR1 is GTSNPN and CDR2 is SVGIG (reference sequence). The CDR3 is CAWSLGLAVNEQFF.

V gene TRBV19 combines with J gene TRBJ2-1; the TCRdb call, TRBD2, lacks DNA for checking. Germline lookup yields CDR1 LNHDA and CDR2 SQIVND (reference sequence). The CDR3 loop spans 15 amino acids. The CDR3 loop reads CASSIFSGRFNEQFF.

V gene TRBV15 combines with J gene TRBJ2-1; TCRdb's assignment of TRBD1 cannot be checked, as there is no DNA. The CDR3 length is 14 residues. The V gene's germline CDR1 is LNHNV and CDR2 YYDKDF (reference sequence). CDR3 amino acids: CATSRGASYNEQFF.

V is TRBV7-6 and J is TRBJ2-3; TCRdb's D call, TRBD1, is unchecked because there is no DNA. This CDR3 spans 14 amino acids. CDR1 is SGHVS, CDR2 FNYEAQ, per germline. This chain's CDR3 is CASSWRQGTDTQYF.

The rearrangement uses TRBV12-3 or TRBV12-4 and TRBJ2-7. The CDR3 contains 12 residues. CDR3: CASSFAFYEQYF.

This rearrangement joins TRBV27 to TRBJ2-1; the TCRdb call, TRBD2, lacks DNA for checking. Germline V CDR1 and CDR2: MNHEY, SMNVEV (reference sequence). The CDR3 consists of 11 residues. CDR3 amino acids: CASTLGDEQFF.

V gene TRBV30 combines with J gene TRBJ1-4; the D call from TCRdb, TRBD1, cannot be confirmed without DNA. The CDR3 is 14 residues long. Per germline, CDR1 GTSNPN and CDR2 SVGIG (reference sequence). The CDR3 reads CAWSYYGTGEKLFF.